Listed below are T cell receptor beta chains from one sample, sequenced in a study of CD8+CD57+ T cells in acquired aplastic anemia. Via MiXCR, TCRdb re-called the reads, giving one row per CDR3 protein. The table records 250,000 to 350,000 distinct CDR3 sequences, approximately 57% of them present only once. Source material: sorted CD4+, CD8+, or CD8+CD57+ T cells (not recorded which) from PBMCs. All receptors derive from a human donor with aplastic anemia. Both conserved end residues are part of each CDR3. A D gene is named only where the DNA matches it firmly. Where a row states a size, it is once, few, many or the class of an expanded clone; other rows omit it.

abundance,j_gene,v_gene,d_gene,CDR3aa,CDR3nt
few,TRBJ2-7,TRBV5-7,TRBD1,CASSIRDRNREQYF,TGTGCCAGCAGCATCCGGGACAGGAACCGCGAGCAGTACTTC
-,TRBJ2-2,TRBV7-3,TRBD2,CASSFRASGSSGTGELFF,TGTGCCAGCAGCTTCCGGGCTAGCGGAAGTTCCGGTACCGGGGAGCTGTTTTTT
many,TRBJ2-5,TRBV3-1,TRBD2,CASSQVAGGRTAQYF,TGTGCCAGCAGCCAGGTAGCGGGGGGACGAACGGCCCAGTACTTC
-,TRBJ2-7,TRBV5-1,TRBD1,CASSLRDRTSYEQYF,TGCGCCAGCAGCTTGAGGGACAGGACGTCCTACGAGCAGTACTTC
-,TRBJ2-1,TRBV12-5,-,CASRESSYNEQFF,TGTGCCAGCAGGGAGTCAAGCTACAATGAGCAGTTCTTC
-,TRBJ2-5,TRBV2,-,CASSLGLQPQETQYF,TGTGCCAGCAGCCTCGGACTACAACCACAAGAGACCCAGTACTTC
many,TRBJ2-1,TRBV5-1,TRBD1,CASSTGTGGSYNEQFF,TGCGCCAGCAGCACGGGGACAGGGGGGTCCTACAATGAGCAGTTCTTC
few,TRBJ2-7,TRBV10-3,-,CAISEGAVEDEQYF,TGTGCCATCAGTGAAGGAGCGGTTGAGGACGAGCAGTACTTC
-,TRBJ2-3,TRBV2,-,CASSKALITDTQYF,TGTGCCAGCAGTAAAGCATTAATAACAGATACGCAGTATTTT
-,TRBJ2-3,TRBV5-6,TRBD2,CASSLGLAGAGTDTQYF,TGTGCCAGCAGCCTGGGACTAGCGGGAGCGGGCACAGATACGCAGTATTTT
-,TRBJ1-1,TRBV10-3,TRBD1,CATSWTGENTEAFF,TGTGCCACCTCCTGGACAGGGGAGAACACTGAAGCTTTCTTT
-,TRBJ2-2,TRBV18,-,CASSPKLRGIANTGELFF,TGTGCCAGCTCACCAAAGTTGAGAGGAATAGCGAACACCGGGGAGCTGTTTTTT
-,TRBJ1-6,TRBV7-3,TRBD1,CASSLGQGIYNSPLHF,TGTGCCAGCAGCTTGGGACAGGGAATTTATAATTCACCCCTCCACTTT
-,TRBJ2-7,TRBV7-3,-,CASSRDESYEQYF,TGTGCCAGCAGCCGGGACGAATCCTACGAGCAGTACTTC
-,TRBJ2-5,TRBV15,-,CATSRDKGETQYF,TGTGCCACCAGCAGAGACAAGGGGGAGACCCAGTACTTC
-,TRBJ2-1,TRBV7-2,-,CASSPRDGDYNEQFF,TGTGCCAGCAGCCCAAGAGATGGCGATTACAATGAGCAGTTCTTC
many,TRBJ2-1,TRBV5-1,TRBD2,CASSLVSGGGQGQFF,TGCGCCAGCAGCTTGGTTAGCGGGGGGGGACAGGGGCAGTTCTTC
many,TRBJ2-7,TRBV7-2,-,CASSSRGRGQYF,TGTGCCAGCAGCTCGAGGGGAAGAGGGCAGTACTTC
-,TRBJ1-2,TRBV19,-,CASSNQGRANYGYTF,TGTGCCAGTAGTAACCAGGGGCGAGCTAACTATGGCTACACCTTC
-,TRBJ2-7,TRBV10-2,TRBD2,CASGASGGRAYEQYF,TGCGCCAGCGGGGCTAGCGGGGGCCGAGCCTACGAGCAGTACTTC
-,TRBJ2-7,TRBV7-3,-,CASSDLLYEQYF,TGTGCCAGCAGCGACTTACTCTACGAGCAGTACTTC
-,TRBJ1-1,TRBV29-1,TRBD1,CSLGGQGLNTEAFF,TGCAGTTTGGGAGGACAGGGATTGAACACTGAAGCTTTCTTT
-,TRBJ1-2,TRBV5-1,-,CASRVQVTNYGYTF,TGCGCCAGCAGAGTACAGGTGACTAACTATGGCTACACCTTC
few,TRBJ1-6,TRBV7-9,-,CASSPTASLNSPLHF,TGTGCCAGCAGCCCTACCGCTAGCCTTAATTCACCCCTCCACTTT
-,TRBJ1-6,TRBV2,TRBD1,CASSPETGNSPLHF,TGTGCCAGCAGTCCGGAGACAGGGAATTCACCCCTCCACTTT
-,TRBJ1-4,TRBV19,TRBD1,CASSIGTGLTNEKLFF,TGTGCCAGTAGTATAGGGACAGGGCTAACTAATGAAAAACTGTTTTTT
-,TRBJ2-7,TRBV20-1,TRBD2,CSASKGLALYEQYF,TGCAGTGCTAGTAAGGGACTAGCGCTATACGAGCAGTACTTC
-,TRBJ2-5,TRBV10-3,TRBD1,CAIRSSGTGQETQYF,TGTGCCATCCGCTCATCCGGGACAGGCCAAGAGACCCAGTACTTC
-,TRBJ1-6,TRBV10-3,-,CAISGDRYNSPLHF,TGTGCCATCAGTGGTGACAGGTATAATTCACCCCTCCACTTT
-,TRBJ2-1,TRBV7-8,-,CASGPTADPSLPGVQFF,TGCGCCAGCGGCCCGACGGCGGACCCGTCGCTGCCCGGTGTGCAGTTCTTC
-,TRBJ1-5,TRBV19,TRBD1,CASSTPPGQGANQPQHF,TGTGCCAGTAGTACTCCGCCTGGACAGGGGGCGAATCAGCCCCAGCATTTT
-,TRBJ1-4,TRBV9,TRBD1,CASSVEAGGGEKLFF,TGTGCCAGCAGCGTAGAGGCAGGGGGCGGTGAAAAACTGTTTTTT
many,TRBJ2-3,TRBV5-1,-,CASSLGHTSSTDTQYF,TGCGCCAGCAGCTTGGGACATACCTCTAGCACAGATACGCAGTATTTT
many,TRBJ1-2,TRBV29-1,-,CSVGEIYGYTF,TGCAGCGTTGGGGAGATCTATGGCTACACCTTC
-,TRBJ1-1,TRBV7-6,-,CASSSGATEAFF,TGTGCCAGCAGCTCAGGGGCCACTGAAGCTTTCTTT
-,TRBJ2-2,TRBV20-1,-,CSAIDGGATGELFF,TGCAGTGCTATCGATGGGGGGGCAACGGGGGAGCTGTTTTTT
few,TRBJ1-6,TRBV20-1,-,CSAGSRDSPLHF,TGCAGTGCTGGGAGCCGTGATTCACCCCTCCACTTT
few,TRBJ2-1,TRBV5-1,TRBD2,CASSPVGTSGSRGAYNEQFF,TGCGCCAGCAGCCCAGTCGGGACTAGCGGGAGTAGGGGGGCCTACAATGAGCAGTTCTTC
-,TRBJ2-5,TRBV7-2,-,CASSYVGPGRRGTQYF,TGTGCCAGCAGTTATGTAGGACCGGGGAGAAGGGGGACCCAGTACTTC
few,TRBJ2-5,TRBV29-1,TRBD1,CSALDRGQTQYF,TGCAGCGCCCTGGACAGGGGTCAGACCCAGTACTTC
-,TRBJ1-1,TRBV19,-,CASSIRAGRDEAFF,TGTGCCAGTAGTATACGAGCAGGCAGGGATGAAGCTTTCTTT
-,TRBJ2-7,TRBV12-3/TRBV12-4,TRBD1,CASSPIQGNEQYF,TGTGCCAGCAGTCCAATACAGGGGAACGAGCAGTACTTC
-,TRBJ2-3,TRBV5-1,TRBD2,CASSSIAGADTQYF,TGTGCCAGCAGTTCTATAGCGGGAGCAGATACGCAGTATTTT
-,TRBJ2-1,TRBV24-1,-,CATSDSFYNEQFF,TGTGCCACCAGTGATTCTTTTTACAATGAGCAGTTCTTC
-,TRBJ2-3,TRBV20-1,-,CSASTRAGATDTQYF,TGCAGTGCTAGTACGCGGGCGGGGGCCACAGATACGCAGTATTTT
many,TRBJ2-5,TRBV29-1,TRBD2,CSGWGVAGGQETQYF,TGCAGCGGCTGGGGGGTAGCGGGGGGACAAGAGACCCAGTACTTC
-,TRBJ1-2,TRBV2,-,CASSEALTVYGYTF,TGTGCCAGCAGTGAAGCGCTGACAGTCTATGGCTACACCTTC
once,TRBJ1-1,TRBV29-1,TRBD1,CSVAPTGGNTEAFF,TGCAGCGTTGCACCTACAGGGGGGAACACTGAAGCTTTCTTT
once,TRBJ2-7,TRBV20-1,TRBD1,CRLGTGGLEQYF,TGCAGACTCGGGACAGGGGGCCTCGAGCAGTACTTC